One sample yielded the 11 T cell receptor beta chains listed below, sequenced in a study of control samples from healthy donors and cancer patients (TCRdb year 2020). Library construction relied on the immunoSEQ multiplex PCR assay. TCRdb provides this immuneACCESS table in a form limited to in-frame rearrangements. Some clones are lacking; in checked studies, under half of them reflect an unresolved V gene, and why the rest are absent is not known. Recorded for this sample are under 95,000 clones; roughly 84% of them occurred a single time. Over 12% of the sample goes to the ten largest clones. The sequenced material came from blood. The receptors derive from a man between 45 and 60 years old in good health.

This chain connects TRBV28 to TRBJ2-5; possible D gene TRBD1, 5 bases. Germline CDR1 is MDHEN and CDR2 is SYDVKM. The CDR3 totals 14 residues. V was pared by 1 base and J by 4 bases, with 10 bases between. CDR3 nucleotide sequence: TGTGCCAGCAGTTTATATCAAGGGGTAGAGACCCAGTACTTC. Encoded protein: CASSLYQGVETQYF.

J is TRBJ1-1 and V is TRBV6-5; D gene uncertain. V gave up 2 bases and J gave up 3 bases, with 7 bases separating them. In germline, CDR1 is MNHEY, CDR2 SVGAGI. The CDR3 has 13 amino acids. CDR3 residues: CASSYSFYTEAFF. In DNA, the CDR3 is TGTGCCAGCAGTTACAGTTTCTACACTGAAGCTTTCTTT.

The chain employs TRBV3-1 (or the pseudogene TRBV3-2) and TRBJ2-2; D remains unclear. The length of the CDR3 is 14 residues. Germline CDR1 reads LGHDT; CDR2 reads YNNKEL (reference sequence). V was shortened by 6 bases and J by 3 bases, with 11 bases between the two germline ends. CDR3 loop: CASRAPRDTGELFF. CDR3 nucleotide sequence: TGTGCCAGCAGAGCCCCTAGAGACACCGGGGAGCTGTTTTTT.

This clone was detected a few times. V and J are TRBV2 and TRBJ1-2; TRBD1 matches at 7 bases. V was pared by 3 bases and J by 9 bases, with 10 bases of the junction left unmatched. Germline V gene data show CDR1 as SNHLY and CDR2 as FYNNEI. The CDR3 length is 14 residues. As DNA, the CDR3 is TGTGCCAGCAGTGAGGAAAGGACAGGCGGAAGCTACACCTTC. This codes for CASSEERTGGSYTF.

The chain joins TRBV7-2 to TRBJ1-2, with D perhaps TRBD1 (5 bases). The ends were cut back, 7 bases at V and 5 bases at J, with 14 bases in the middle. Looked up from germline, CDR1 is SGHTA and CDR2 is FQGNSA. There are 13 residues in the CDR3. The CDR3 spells CASILGGQYGYTF. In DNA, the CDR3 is TGTGCCAGCATTCTGGGGGGTCAGTATGGCTACACCTTC.

The CDR3 sequence is CAWNKSGEKLFF. CDR3 bases: TGTGCCTGGAACAAGTCGGGTGAAAAACTGTTTTTT. This sequence joins TRBV30 and TRBJ1-4, with no clear D. The CDR3 runs 12 residues. V was cut by 4 bases and J by 7 bases, with 10 bases left in between. Looked up from germline, CDR1 is GTSNPN and CDR2 is SVGIG (reference sequence).

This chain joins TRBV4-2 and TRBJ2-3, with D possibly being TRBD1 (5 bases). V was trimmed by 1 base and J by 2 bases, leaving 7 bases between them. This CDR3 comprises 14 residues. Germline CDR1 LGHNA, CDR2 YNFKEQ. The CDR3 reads CASSQGGNTDTQYF. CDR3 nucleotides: TGTGCCAGCAGCCAAGGGGGCAACACAGATACGCAGTATTTT.

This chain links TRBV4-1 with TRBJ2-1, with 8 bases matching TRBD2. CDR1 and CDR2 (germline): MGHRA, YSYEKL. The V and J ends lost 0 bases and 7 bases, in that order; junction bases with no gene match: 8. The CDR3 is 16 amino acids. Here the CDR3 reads CASSQEWGLVTNEQFF. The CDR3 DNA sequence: TGCGCCAGCAGCCAAGAGTGGGGACTAGTTACAAATGAGCAGTTCTTC.

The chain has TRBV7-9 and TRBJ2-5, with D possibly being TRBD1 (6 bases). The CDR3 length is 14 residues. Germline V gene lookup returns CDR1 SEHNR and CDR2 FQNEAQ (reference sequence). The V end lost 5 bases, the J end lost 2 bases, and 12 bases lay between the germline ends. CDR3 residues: CASSLHRDQETQYF. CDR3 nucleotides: TGTGCCAGCAGCCTCCACAGGGATCAAGAGACCCAGTACTTC.

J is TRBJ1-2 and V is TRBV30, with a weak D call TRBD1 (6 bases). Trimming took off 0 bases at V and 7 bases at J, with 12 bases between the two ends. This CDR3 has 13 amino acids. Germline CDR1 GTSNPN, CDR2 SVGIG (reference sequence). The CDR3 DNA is TGTGCCTGGAGTGTAACAGGGATCGGTGGCTACACCTTC. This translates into CAWSVTGIGGYTF.

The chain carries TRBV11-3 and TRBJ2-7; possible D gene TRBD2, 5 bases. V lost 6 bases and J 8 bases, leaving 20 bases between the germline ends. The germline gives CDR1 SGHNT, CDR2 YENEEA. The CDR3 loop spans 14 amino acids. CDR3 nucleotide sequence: TGTGCCAGCAGACCGAGCGGAAACCGGTTGAAGCAGTACTTC. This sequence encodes CASRPSGNRLKQYF. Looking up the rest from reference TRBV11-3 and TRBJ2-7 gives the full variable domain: EAGVVQSPRYKIIEKKQPVAFWCNPISGHNTLYWYLQNLGQGPELLIRYENEEAVDDSQLPKDRFSAERLKGVDSTLKIQPAELGDSAVYLCASRPSGNRLKQYFGPGTRLTVT.